The TCR beta chain under discussion was sequenced for a study of CD8 T cells in Susac syndrome (dated by TCRdb to between 2017 and 2020). Regarding the research as a whole: Whether CD8+ T cell activation and differentiation in Susac syndrome was antigen driven was tested using repertoire sequencing. Clonality of the CD8+ T cell repertoire was compared between about a dozen healthy donors, roughly 14 Susac syndrome patients and some 15 multiple sclerosis patients.

There are 14 amino acids in the CDR3, from cysteine to phenylalanine inclusive. Kept here is only the CDR3 DNA, which spans 42 bases and is read in frame from base 1. CDR1 LGHNT and CDR2 FRNRAP were looked up in the germline V gene. Trimming removed 4 bases from V and 7 bases from J, leaving 14 bases between the germline ends. RNA was extracted with the RNeasy kit and about 0.45 to 1 ug was reverse transcribed using random hexamers. TCR beta CDR3 regions were amplified with the immunoSEQ multiplex PCR assay covering 54 Vbeta and 13 Jbeta segments. PCR amplification bias was corrected using a synthetic template baseline for primer optimization and computational correction. On the study's bioinformatics: Reads were assigned to V, D and J genes according to IMGT and analyzed in immunoSEQ Analyzer, with only productive sequences retained. Clonality was calculated as one minus the Shannon entropy normalized by log2 of the number of productive unique sequences. Public and private clones were assessed among the 100 most prevalent clones of each patient and control. Clones were defined as Susac-specific when absent from the healthy and MS cohorts, from about 1,100 published viral clones and from other ImmuneACCESS disease sequences. Using fastp at Q25 and MiXCR, TCRdb reprocessed the public reads and kept productive beta chains. Each CDR3 protein appears once, grouped with its most common genes and DNA. The V and J calls and clone size come from TCRdb's table, not from the authors' own analysis. The sample table contains approximately 220,000 distinct CDR3 sequences; only one count was recorded for more than 85% of them. The biggest ten clones account for around 0.14% of the sample.

Peripheral blood CD8+ and CD4+ T cells from healthy donors, Susac syndrome patients and multiple sclerosis patients were profiled by high-throughput TCR beta sequencing. Multiple sclerosis controls were treatment-naive patients with stable or active relapsing-remitting disease fulfilling revised McDonald criteria. CD8+ TEMRA cells were enriched by FACS, while bulk CD8+ and CD4+ T cells were purified by magnetic negative isolation. Blood was drawn into EDTA tubes, processed within 24 hours, and PBMCs were isolated by density gradient centrifugation. PBMCs intended for TCR sequencing were frozen in liquid nitrogen and were later thawed in a 37 degrees C water bath. The sorted or isolated CD4+, CD8+ and CD8+ TEMRA cells reached a purity of at least 90%. Points the paper makes about the study in general: The number of individuals in the TCR sequencing and HLA analysis was recognized as being relatively small.

As regards this clonotype: It lacks a known antigen. No per-base quality is available; no much larger clone lies one base away.

Sequences were obtained from CD8+ T cells from PBMCs. Rearrangement joined TRBV12-5 to TRBJ1-5, and possibly TRBD1, on 5 matching bases. This receptor was identified in a human donor with multiple sclerosis. The DNA sequence reads TGTGCTAGTGGTTCCGCCACAGGCAGACAGCCCCAGCATTTT. Its coded protein is CASGSATGRQPQHF. The reference TRBV12-5 and TRBJ1-5 proteins fill in what lies around the CDR3, so the full variable domain reads DARVTQTPRHKVTEMGQEVTMRCQPILGHNTVFWYRQTMMQGLELLAYFRNRAPLDDSGMPKDRFSAEMPDATLATLKIQPSEPRDSAVYFCASGSATGRQPQHFGDGTRLSIL.